This T cell receptor (beta chain) was recovered during a study of cytomegalovirus exposure and HLA in healthy donors. This CDR3 has 16 amino acids. Remarks on this clone: Its specificity is not known.

Findings and limits, study-wide: A later analysis linked a missense variant in DCLRE1C to the trimming of TCR beta V and J genes. Three chains linked to CMV were shown in vitro to be specific for CMV antigens. The listing of roughly 160 TCR beta chains classed them as cytomegalovirus-associated. Reported performance of the classifier showed diagnosis of cytomegalovirus status with high specificity and sensitivity.

The PCR used 60 Vbeta and 13 Jbeta primers. Using immunoSEQ multiplex PCR, the repertoire was profiled, and TCRdb retains in-frame clones only, with some absent. The sample has 95,000 or so clones, approximately 80% seen once; the top ten hold 4.2%. This clonotype originated in a woman between 65 and 79 years old in good health and CMV-seropositive. The J gene is TRBJ2-3, the V gene TRBV21-1; TRBD1 is the table's D call, not checked against the DNA. TRBV21-1 is recorded as a pseudogene. Material for sequencing was PBMCs. DNA for the CDR3: TGTGCCAGCAGCAGGGTACGGGACAGGGGCCCAGATACGCAGTATTTT. Translated, it gives CASSRVRDRGPDTQYF.